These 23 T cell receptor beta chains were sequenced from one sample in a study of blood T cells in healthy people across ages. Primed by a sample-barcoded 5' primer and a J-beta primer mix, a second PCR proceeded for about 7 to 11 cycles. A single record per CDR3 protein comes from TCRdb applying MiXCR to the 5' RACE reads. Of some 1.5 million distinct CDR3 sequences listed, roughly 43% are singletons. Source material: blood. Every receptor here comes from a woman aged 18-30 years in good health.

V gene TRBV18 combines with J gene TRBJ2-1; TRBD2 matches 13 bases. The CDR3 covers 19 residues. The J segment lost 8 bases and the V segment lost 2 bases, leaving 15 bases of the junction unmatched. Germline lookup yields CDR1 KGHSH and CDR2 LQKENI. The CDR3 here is CASSPYGLAGAKRGDEQFF. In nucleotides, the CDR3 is TGTGCCAGCTCACCATACGGACTAGCGGGGGCTAAAAGAGGGGATGAGCAGTTCTTC. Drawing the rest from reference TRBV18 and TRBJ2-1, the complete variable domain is NAGVMQNPRHLVRRRGQEARLRCSPMKGHSHVYWYRQLPEEGLKFMVYLQKENIIDESGMPKERFSAEFPKEGPSILRIQQVVRGDSAAYFCASSPYGLAGAKRGDEQFFGPGTRLTVL.

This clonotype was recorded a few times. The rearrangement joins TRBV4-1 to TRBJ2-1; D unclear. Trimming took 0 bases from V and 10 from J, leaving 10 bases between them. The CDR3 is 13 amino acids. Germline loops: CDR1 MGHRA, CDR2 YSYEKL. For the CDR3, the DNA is TGCGCCAGCAGCCAAGATCCTCGGCTGGAGCAGTTCTTC. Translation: CASSQDPRLEQFF.

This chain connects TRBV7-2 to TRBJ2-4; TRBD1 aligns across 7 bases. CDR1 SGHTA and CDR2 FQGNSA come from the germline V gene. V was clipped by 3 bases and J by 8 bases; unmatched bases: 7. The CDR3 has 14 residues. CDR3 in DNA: TGTGCCAGCAGCTTTAAGCGACAGGGAGACATTCAGTACTTC. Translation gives CASSFKRQGDIQYF.

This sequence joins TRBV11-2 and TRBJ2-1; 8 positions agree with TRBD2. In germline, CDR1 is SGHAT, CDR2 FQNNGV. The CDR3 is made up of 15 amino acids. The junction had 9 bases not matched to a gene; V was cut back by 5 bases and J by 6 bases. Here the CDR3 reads CASSPPGLVGNEQFF. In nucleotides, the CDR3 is TGTGCCAGCAGCCCCCCGGGACTAGTGGGCAATGAGCAGTTCTTC. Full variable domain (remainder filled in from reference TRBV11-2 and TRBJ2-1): EAGVAQSPRYKIIEKRQSVAFWCNPISGHATLYWYQQILGQGPKLLIQFQNNGVVDDSQLPKDRFSAERLKGVDSTLKIQPAKLEDSAVYLCASSPPGLVGNEQFFGPGTRLTVL.

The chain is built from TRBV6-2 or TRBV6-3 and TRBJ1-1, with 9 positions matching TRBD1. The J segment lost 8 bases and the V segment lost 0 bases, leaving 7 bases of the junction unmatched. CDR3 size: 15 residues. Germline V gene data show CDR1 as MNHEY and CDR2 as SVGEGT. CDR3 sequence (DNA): TGTGCCAGCAGTTACTCGACGCCTGGGACAGGGGAAGCTTTCTTT. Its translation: CASSYSTPGTGEAFF.

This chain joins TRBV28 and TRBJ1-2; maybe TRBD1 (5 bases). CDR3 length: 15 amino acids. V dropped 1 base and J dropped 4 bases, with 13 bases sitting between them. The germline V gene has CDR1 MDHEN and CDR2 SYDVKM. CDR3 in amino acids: CASSLYKGLVYGYTF. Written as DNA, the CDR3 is TGTGCCAGCAGTTTATATAAGGGGCTGGTCTATGGCTACACCTTC.

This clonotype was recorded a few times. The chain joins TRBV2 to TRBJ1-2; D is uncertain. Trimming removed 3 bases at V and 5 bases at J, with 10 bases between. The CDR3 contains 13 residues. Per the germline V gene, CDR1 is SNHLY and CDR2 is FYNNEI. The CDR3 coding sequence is TGTGCCAGCAGTGACGCGGTCAGATATGGCTACACCTTC. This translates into CASSDAVRYGYTF.

The CDR3 sequence: CASSFQGAVINEQYF. The DNA for the CDR3 is TGTGCCAGCAGCTTTCAGGGGGCTGTCATTAACGAGCAGTACTTC. The chain combines TRBV7-2 with TRBJ2-7; TRBD1 matches at 8 bases. The V gene's germline CDR1 is SGHTA and CDR2 FQGNSA. The junction had 9 bases not matched to a gene; V was cut back by 3 bases and J by 5 bases. The CDR3 covers 15 residues.

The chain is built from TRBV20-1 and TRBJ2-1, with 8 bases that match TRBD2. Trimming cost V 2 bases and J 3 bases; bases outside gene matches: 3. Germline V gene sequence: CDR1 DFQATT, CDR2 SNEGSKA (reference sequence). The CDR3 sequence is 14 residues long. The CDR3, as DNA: TGCAGTGCTAGACGGCGGGAGGACTACAATGAGCAGTTCTTC. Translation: CSARRREDYNEQFF.

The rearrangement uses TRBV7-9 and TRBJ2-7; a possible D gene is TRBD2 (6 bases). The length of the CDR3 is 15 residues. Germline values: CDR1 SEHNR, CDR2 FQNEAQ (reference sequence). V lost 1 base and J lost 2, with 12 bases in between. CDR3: CASSLGGDFTYEQYF. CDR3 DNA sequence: TGTGCCAGCAGCTTAGGGGGGGACTTTACCTACGAGCAGTACTTC.

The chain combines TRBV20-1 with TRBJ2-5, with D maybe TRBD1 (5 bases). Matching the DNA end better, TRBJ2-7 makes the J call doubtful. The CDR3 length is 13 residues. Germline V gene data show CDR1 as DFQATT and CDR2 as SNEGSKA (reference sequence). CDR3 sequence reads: CSPSNRPDYEQYF. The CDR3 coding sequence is TGCAGCCCTTCGAACAGGCCAGACTACGAGCAGTACTTC.

DNA of the CDR3: TGCAGTGCCCCAGGGACCGCTAGCTCCTACGAGCAGTACTTC. It yields the protein CSAPGTASSYEQYF. V gene TRBV20-1 combines with J gene TRBJ2-4; D may match TRBD1 or TRBD2 (5 bases each). TRBJ2-7 explains the end of the DNA better; the J call may be wrong. This CDR3 has 14 amino acids. Germline assignment: CDR1 DFQATT and CDR2 SNEGSKA (reference sequence).

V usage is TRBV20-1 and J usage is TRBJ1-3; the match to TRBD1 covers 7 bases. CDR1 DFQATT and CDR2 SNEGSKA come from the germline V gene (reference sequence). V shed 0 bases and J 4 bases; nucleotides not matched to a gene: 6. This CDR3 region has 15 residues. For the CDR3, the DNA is TGCAGTGCTAGAGATCCCGACAGGGCCGGAAACACCATATATTTT. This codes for CSARDPDRAGNTIYF.

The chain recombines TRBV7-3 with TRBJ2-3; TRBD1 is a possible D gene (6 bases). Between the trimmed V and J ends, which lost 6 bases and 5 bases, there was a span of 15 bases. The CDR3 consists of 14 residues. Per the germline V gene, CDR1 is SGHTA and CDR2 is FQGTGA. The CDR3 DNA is TGTGCCAGCAGTCAAGGACAGTCCGGAGATACGCAGTATTTT. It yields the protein CASSQGQSGDTQYF. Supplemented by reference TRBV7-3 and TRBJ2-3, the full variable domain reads GAGVSQTPSNKVTEKGKYVELRCDPISGHTALYWYRQSLGQGPEFLIYFQGTGAADDSGLPNDRFFAVRPEGSVSTLKIQRTERGDSAVYLCASSQGQSGDTQYFGPGTRLTVL.

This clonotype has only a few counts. The CDR3 reads CASSQGYGTNYGYTF. The CDR3 DNA reads as TGCGCCAGCAGCCAAGGGTATGGGACTAACTATGGCTACACCTTC. The chain uses TRBV4-1 and TRBJ1-2, with D unresolved. This CDR3 contains 15 residues. The germline CDR1 and CDR2 sequences are MGHRA and YSYEKL. The V end lost 1 base, the J end lost 0 bases, and 9 bases lay between the germline ends.

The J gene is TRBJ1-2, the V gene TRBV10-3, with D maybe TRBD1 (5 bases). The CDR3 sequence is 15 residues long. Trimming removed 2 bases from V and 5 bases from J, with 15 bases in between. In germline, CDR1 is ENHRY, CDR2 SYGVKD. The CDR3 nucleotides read TGTGCCATCAGTGAGGCCCCGGGGGAATTGTATGGCTACACCTTC. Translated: CAISEAPGELYGYTF.

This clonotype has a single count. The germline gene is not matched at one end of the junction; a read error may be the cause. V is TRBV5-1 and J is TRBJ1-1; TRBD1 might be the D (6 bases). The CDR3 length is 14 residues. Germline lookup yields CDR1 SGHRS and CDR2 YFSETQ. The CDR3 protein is CVSSEGEWNTEAFF. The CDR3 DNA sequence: TGCGTCAGCAGCGAGGGGGAGTGGAACACTGAAGCTTTCTTT.

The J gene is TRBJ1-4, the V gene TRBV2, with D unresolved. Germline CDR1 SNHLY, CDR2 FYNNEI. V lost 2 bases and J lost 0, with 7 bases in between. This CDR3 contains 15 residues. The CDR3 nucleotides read TGTGCCAGCAGTGAATGGAGGACAACTAATGAAAAACTGTTTTTT. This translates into CASSEWRTTNEKLFF.

The CDR3 here is CATSGALGEGYQETQYF. CDR3 nucleotide sequence: TGTGCCACGTCAGGTGCTCTGGGAGAGGGGTACCAAGAGACCCAGTACTTC. V is TRBV10-3 and J is TRBJ2-5, with D possibly being TRBD1 or TRBD2 (5 bases each). The CDR3 length is 17 residues. Between the trimmed V and J ends, which lost 10 bases and 0 bases, there was a span of 24 bases. In germline, CDR1 is ENHRY, CDR2 SYGVKD.

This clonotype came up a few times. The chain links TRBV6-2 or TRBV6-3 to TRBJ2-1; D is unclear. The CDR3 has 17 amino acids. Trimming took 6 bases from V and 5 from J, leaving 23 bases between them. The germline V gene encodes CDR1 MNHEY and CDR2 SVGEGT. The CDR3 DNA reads TGTGCCAGCAGGGATTTTAACGTTGGGGATTACCACAATGAGCAGTTCTTC. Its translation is CASRDFNVGDYHNEQFF.

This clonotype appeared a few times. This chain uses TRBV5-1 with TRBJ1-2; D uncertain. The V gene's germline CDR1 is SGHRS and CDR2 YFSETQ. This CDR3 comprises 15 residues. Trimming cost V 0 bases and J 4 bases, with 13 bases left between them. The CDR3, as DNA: TGCGCCAGCAGCTTGGAAGGCACGACTGCCTATGGCTACACCTTC. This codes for CASSLEGTTAYGYTF.

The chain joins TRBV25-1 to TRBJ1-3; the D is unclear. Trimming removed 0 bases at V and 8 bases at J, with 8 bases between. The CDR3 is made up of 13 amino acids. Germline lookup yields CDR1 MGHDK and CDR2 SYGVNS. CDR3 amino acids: CASSEYGVDTIYF. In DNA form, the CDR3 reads TGTGCCAGCAGTGAATATGGGGTTGACACCATATATTTT.

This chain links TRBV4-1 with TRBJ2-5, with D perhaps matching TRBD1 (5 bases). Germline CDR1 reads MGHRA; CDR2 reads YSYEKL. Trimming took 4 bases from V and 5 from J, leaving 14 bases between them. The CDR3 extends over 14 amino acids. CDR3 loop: CASSLTVVRETQYF. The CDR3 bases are TGCGCCAGCAGCCTGACAGTAGTCCGGGAGACCCAGTACTTC.